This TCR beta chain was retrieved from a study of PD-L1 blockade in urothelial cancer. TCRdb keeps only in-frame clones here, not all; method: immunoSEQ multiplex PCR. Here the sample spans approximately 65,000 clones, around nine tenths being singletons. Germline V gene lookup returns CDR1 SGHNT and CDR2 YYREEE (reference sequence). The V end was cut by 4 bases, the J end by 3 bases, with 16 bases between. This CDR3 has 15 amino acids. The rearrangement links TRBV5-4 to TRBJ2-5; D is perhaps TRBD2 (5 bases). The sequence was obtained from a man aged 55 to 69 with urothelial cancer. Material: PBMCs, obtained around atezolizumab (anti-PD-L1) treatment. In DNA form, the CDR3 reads TGTGCCAGCAGCCCCCGGGGTAGCATGAAAGAGACCCAGTACTTC. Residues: CASSPRGSMKETQYF.